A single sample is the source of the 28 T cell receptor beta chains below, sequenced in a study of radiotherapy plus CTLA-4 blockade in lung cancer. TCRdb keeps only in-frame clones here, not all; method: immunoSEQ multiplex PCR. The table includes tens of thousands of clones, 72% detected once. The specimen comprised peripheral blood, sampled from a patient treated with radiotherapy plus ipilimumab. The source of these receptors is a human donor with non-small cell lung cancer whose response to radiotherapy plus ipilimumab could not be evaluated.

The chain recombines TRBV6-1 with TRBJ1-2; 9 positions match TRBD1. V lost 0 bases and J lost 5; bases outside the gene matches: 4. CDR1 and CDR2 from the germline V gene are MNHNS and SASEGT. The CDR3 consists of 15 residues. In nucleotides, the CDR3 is TGTGCCAGCAGTGAAGCGCGGACAGGGGTATATGGCTACACCTTC. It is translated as CASSEARTGVYGYTF.

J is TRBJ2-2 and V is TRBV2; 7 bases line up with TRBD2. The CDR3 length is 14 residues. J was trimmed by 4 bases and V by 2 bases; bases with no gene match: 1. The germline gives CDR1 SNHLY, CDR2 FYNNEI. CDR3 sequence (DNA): TGTGCCAGCAGTGAAAGGACTAGCACCGGGGAGCTGTTTTTT. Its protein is CASSERTSTGELFF.

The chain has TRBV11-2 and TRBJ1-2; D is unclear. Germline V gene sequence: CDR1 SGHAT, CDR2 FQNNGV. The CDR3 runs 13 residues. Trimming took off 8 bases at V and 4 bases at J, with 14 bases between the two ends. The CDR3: CASLEAVFYGYTF. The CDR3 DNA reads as TGTGCCAGCTTAGAGGCAGTTTTCTATGGCTACACCTTC.

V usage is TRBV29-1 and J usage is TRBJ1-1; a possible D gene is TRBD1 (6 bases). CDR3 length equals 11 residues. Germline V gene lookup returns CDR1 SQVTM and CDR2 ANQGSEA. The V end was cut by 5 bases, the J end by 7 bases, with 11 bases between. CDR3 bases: TGCAGCGTTTGGGGGCCCCATGAAGCTTTCTTT. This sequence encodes CSVWGPHEAFF.

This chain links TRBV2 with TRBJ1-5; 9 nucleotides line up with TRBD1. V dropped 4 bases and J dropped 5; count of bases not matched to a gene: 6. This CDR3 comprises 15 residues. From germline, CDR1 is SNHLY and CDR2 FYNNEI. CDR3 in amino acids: CASSADRGSDQPQHF. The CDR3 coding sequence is TGTGCCAGCAGTGCTGACAGGGGGTCCGATCAGCCCCAGCATTTT.

In DNA form, the CDR3 reads TGTGCCAGCAGTGCGGAGGGACTAGCGGGACGCGCGCAGCAGTACTTC. It translates to CASSAEGLAGRAQQYF. The chain has TRBV25-1 and TRBJ2-7; 13 nucleotides line up with TRBD2. The CDR3 contains 16 residues. Germline CDR1 is MGHDK and CDR2 is SYGVNS. V was clipped by 4 bases and J by 8 bases; unmatched bases: 11.

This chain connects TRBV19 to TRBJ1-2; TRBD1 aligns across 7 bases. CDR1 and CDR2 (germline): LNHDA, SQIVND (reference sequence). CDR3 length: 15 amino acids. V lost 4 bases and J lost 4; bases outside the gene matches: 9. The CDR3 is CASSTQPSGGYGYTF. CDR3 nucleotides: TGTGCCAGTAGTACTCAACCATCAGGGGGCTATGGCTACACCTTC.

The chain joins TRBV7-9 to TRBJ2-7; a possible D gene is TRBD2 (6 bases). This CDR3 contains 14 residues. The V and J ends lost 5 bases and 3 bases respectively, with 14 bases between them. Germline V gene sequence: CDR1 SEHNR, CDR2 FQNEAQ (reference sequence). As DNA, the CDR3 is TGTGCCAGCAGCCTGTGGGGGGACCTCTACGAGCAGTACTTC. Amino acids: CASSLWGDLYEQYF.

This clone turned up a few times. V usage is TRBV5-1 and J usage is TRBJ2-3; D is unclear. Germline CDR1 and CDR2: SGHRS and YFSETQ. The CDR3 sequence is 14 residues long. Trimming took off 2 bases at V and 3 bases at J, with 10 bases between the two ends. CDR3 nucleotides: TGCGCCAGCAGCTTAGGTGCGGTAACAGATACGCAGTATTTT. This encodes CASSLGAVTDTQYF.

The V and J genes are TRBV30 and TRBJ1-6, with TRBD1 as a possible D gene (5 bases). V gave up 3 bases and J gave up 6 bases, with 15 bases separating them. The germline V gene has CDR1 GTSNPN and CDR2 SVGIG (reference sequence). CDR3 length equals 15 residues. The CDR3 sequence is CAWRYQGLGNSPLHF. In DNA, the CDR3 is TGTGCCTGGAGGTATCAGGGTTTAGGTAATTCACCCCTCCACTTT. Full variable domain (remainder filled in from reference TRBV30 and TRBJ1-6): SQTIHQWPATLVQPVGSPLSLECTVEGTSNPNLYWYRQAAGRGLQLLFYSVGIGQISSEVPQNLSASRPQDRQFILSSKKLLLSDSGFYLCAWRYQGLGNSPLHFGNGTRLTVT.

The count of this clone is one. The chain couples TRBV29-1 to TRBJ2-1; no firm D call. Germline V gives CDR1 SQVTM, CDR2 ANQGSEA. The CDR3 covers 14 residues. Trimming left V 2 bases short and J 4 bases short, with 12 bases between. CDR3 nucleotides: TGCAGCGTTGAATTGCCGCCGGGTTACAATGAGCAGTTCTTC. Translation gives CSVELPPGYNEQFF.

The CDR3 reads CASSIGTGLVYDGYTF. As DNA, the CDR3 is TGTGCCAGCAGTATCGGAACAGGGTTGGTCTATGATGGCTACACCTTC. The genes are TRBV5-4 and TRBJ1-2, with D perhaps matching TRBD1 (6 bases). The V and J ends lost 5 bases and 6 bases respectively, with 23 bases between them. Germline V gene sequence: CDR1 SGHNT, CDR2 YYREEE (reference sequence). This CDR3 comprises 16 residues.

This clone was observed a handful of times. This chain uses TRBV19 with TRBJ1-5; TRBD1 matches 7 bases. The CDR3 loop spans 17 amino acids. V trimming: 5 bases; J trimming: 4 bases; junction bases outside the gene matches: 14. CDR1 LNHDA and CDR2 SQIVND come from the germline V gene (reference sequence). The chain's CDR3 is CASSYPTGRERNQPQHF. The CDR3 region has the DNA TGTGCCAGTAGTTACCCGACAGGGCGAGAAAGAAATCAGCCCCAGCATTTT.

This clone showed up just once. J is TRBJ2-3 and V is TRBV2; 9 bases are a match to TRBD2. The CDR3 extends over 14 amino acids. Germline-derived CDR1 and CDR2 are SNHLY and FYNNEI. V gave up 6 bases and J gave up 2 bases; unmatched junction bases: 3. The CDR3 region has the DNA TGTGCCAGCAGCGCTAGCGGGGTCACAGATACGCAGTATTTT. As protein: CASSASGVTDTQYF.

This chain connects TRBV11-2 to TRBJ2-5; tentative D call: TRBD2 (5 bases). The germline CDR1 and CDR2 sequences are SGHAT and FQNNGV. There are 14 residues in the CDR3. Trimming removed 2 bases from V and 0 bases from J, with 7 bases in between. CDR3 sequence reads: CASSLSGHQETQYF. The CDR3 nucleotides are TGTGCCAGCAGCTTAAGCGGTCACCAAGAGACCCAGTACTTC. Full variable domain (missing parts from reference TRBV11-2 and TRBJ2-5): EAGVAQSPRYKIIEKRQSVAFWCNPISGHATLYWYQQILGQGPKLLIQFQNNGVVDDSQLPKDRFSAERLKGVDSTLKIQPAKLEDSAVYLCASSLSGHQETQYFGPGTRLLVL.

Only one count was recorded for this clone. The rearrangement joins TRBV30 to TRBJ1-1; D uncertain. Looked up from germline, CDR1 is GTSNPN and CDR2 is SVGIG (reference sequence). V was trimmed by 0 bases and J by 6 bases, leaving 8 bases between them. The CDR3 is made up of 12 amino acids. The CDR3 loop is CAWSVRSPEAFF. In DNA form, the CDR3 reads TGTGCCTGGAGTGTACGGAGTCCTGAAGCTTTCTTT.

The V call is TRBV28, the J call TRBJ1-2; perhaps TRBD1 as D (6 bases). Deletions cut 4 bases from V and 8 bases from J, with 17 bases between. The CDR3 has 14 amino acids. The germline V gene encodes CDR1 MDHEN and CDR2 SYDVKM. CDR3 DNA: TGTGCCAGCAGTTCCCGGCTACAGGGTGGCGGCTACACCTTC. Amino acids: CASSSRLQGGGYTF.

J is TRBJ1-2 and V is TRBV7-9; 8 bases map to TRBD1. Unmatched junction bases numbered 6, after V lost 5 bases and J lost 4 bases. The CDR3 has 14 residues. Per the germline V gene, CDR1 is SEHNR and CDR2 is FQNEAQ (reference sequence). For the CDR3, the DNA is TGTGCCAGCAGCCCGACAGGGGAGGCCTATGGCTACACCTTC. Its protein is CASSPTGEAYGYTF.

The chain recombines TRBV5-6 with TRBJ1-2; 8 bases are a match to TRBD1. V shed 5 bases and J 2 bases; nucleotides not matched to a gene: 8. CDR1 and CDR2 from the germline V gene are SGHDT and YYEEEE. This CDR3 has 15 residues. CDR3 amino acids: CASSLPGQENYGYTF. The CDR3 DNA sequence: TGTGCCAGCAGTTTACCGGGACAGGAGAACTATGGCTACACCTTC.

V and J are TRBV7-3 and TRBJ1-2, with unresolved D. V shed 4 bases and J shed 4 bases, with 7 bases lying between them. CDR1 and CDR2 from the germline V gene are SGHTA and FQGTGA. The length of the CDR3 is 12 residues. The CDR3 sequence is CASSSGIYGYTF. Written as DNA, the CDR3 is TGTGCCAGCAGCTCCGGGATCTATGGCTACACCTTC.

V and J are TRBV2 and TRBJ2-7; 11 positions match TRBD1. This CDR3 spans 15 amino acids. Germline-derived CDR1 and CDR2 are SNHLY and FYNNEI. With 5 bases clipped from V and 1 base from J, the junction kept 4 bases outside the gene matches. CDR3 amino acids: CASSRDRGTSYEQYF. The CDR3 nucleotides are TGTGCCAGCAGTCGGGACAGGGGGACATCCTACGAGCAGTACTTC.

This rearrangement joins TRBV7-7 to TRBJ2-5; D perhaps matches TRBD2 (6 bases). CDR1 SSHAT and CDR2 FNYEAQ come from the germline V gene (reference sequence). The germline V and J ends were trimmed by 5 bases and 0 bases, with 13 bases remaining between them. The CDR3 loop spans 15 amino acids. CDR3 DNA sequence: TGTGCCAGCAGCGGAGGGACCGAAAACCAAGAGACCCAGTACTTC. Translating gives CASSGGTENQETQYF.

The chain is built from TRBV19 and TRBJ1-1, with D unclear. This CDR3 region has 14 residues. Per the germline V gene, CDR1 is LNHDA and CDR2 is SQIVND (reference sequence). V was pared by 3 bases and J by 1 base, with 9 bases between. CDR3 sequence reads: CASSIQDSNTEAFF. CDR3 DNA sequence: TGTGCCAGTAGTATTCAGGATTCGAACACTGAAGCTTTCTTT.

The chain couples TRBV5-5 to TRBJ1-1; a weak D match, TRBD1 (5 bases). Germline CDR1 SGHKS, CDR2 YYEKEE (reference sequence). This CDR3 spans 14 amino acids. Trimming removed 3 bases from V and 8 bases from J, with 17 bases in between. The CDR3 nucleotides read TGTGCCAGCAGCTCGCCCGGGGGTGTTCTAGAAGCTTTCTTT. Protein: CASSSPGGVLEAFF.

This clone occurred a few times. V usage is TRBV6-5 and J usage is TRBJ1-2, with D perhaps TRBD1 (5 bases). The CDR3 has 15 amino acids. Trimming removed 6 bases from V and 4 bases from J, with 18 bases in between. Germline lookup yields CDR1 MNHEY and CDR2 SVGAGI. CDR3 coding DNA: TGTGCCAGCAGGATGTTCAGTGGGGGGGTCTATGGCTACACCTTC. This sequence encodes CASRMFSGGVYGYTF.

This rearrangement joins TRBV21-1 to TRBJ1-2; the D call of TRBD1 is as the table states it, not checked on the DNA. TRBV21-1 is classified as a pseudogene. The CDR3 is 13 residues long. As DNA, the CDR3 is TGTGCCAGCAGCAAAGTGGGGACAGGCGACTACACCTTC. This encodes CASSKVGTGDYTF.

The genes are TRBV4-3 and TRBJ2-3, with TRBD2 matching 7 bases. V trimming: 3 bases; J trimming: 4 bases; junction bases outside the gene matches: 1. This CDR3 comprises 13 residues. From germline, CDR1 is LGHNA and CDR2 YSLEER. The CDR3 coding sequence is TGCGCCAGCAGCCAGGGACTACCAGATACGCAGTATTTT. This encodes CASSQGLPDTQYF.

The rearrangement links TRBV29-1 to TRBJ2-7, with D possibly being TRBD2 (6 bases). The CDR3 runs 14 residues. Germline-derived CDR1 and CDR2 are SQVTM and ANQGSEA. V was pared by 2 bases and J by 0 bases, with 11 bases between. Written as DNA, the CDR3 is TGCAGCGTTGAAATATCGGGGGTCTCCTACGAGCAGTACTTC. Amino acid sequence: CSVEISGVSYEQYF.